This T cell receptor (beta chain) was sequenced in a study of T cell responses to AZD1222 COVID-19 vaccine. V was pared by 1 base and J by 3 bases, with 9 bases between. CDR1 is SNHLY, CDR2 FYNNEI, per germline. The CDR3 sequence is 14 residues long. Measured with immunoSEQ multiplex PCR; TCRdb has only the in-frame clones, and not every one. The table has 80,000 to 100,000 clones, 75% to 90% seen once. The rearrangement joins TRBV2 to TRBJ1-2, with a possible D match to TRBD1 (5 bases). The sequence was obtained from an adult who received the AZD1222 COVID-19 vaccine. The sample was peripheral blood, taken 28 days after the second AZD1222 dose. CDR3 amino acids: CASSEDRQYYGYTF. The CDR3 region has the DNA TGTGCCAGCAGTGAAGATCGACAGTACTATGGCTACACCTTC.